Below, one T cell receptor beta chain is given with its context. This clone was seen more than once but under ten times. No antigen is known for it. The sample holds no much larger clone one base away, and base qualities are not on file. Each donor gave one peripheral blood draw, averaging approximately 120 mL, which was collected into heparinised tubes. A BD FACSAria II was used to sort naive, central memory, regulatory and stem cell-like memory CD4+ T cells with a panel that included CD45RO, CCR7, CD25, CD127, CD95 and CD27. A purity above 98% was achieved for all sorted populations. PBMCs were isolated right away by Lymphoprep density gradient centrifugation and were stained directly, without culture. So that batch effects would be minimized, each experiment stained and sorted samples in pairs, pairing one healthy donor with one patient. The entire amount of isolated RNA was reverse transcribed using the High Capacity cDNA Reverse Transcription Kit, so the sequenced TCRB transcripts were expressed ones. Naive, central memory and regulatory T cell samples underwent deep immunoSEQ sequencing, averaging around 4 million total reads per sample. Sorted cells were lysed in RLT buffer, and RNA was extracted using DNase-treated RNeasy Micro or Mini kits according to cell number. To prevent cross-contamination, every cell subset was processed on its own, while patient and healthy donor samples were processed together. TCRB sequences were amplified from cDNA with the immunoSEQ multiplex PCR, producing 87-bp fragments spanning the CDR3 region. The amplicons were sequenced using the Illumina HiSeq platform. Under the source paper's analysis protocol: Synthetic template baselines were used to correct PCR bias computationally, reads within Hamming distance 2 were collapsed, and singletons that could not be merged were discarded. Reads were aligned to IMGT to assign V, D and J genes, CDR3 length, and insertions or deletions at six rearrangement sites. Within each subset, clonotype counts were normalized to the number of sorted cells before true diversity and Gini coefficients were calculated with the tcR R package. Repertoire sharing was quantified using the overlap coefficient calculated on TCRB nucleotide sequences. Out-of-frame TCRB sequences from naive cells were analyzed to stand in for the pre-selection repertoire. Entries here come from immuneACCESS through TCRdb and include only in-frame sequences with V and J called. Some clones fail to appear in such tables; in the studies checked, an unresolved V gene covers under half of the shortfall, and the cause of the remainder is unknown. V, J and clone size are taken as reported in that table, and D and trimming were inferred from the DNA itself. This sample lists fewer than 300,000 clones; 9.5% to 13% were detected once. The ten largest clones represent approximately 0.015% of the sample.

These data originate in a study of beta chain features in type 1 diabetes (dated by TCRdb to the late 2010s). In terms of the full investigation: Mean age, gender distribution, total cell number and subset yield were not different between patients and healthy donors. A total of roughly 98,000,000 sorted cells were examined across all samples, and RNA yield correlated strongly with the number of cells per subset. In the study, recently diagnosed type 1 diabetes patients and matched healthy donors were compared on the TCRB repertoires of their sorted circulating CD4+ T cell subsets. Whereas all 30 or so donors provided naive and central memory subsets, regulatory and stem cell-like memory subsets were isolated from just 8 patients and roughly 8 healthy donors. Broad study findings and their caveats: A moderate but significant shortening of TCRB CDR3 length was observed in type 1 diabetes patients in all four CD4+ subsets. Naive, central memory and regulatory TCRB repertoires appeared to be more similar among patients than among healthy donors. Sequencing cDNA rather than genomic DNA could over-represent highly expressing activated cells, although activation and CD3 levels did not differ between groups. Only small numbers of individuals were included in the HLA sub-analyses, which left unresolved whether HLA type had any influence on TCRB rearrangement. PCR may preferentially amplify shorter templates, but because patient and control samples were amplified and corrected together, any resulting skew would affect both groups equally. Patients with type 1 diabetes made fewer insertions and deleted more nucleotides at VDJ recombination sites, implying thymic rearrangement abnormalities.

The germline V gene supplies CDR1 SGDLS and CDR2 YYNGEE. The V end loses 0 bases and the J end loses 4 bases, and a stretch of 10 bases separates them. The CDR3 measures 14 amino acids from cysteine to phenylalanine. The kept DNA is CDR3 alone, 42 bases in frame from the first base. The sequenced material came from naive CD4+ T cells from blood. Taken with the paper, the label for cell subset or site translates to: true naive CD4+ T cells. The sequence links TRBV9 to TRBJ1-2; the D segment cannot be called with confidence. This sequence was found in a man aged 25 to 40 with type 1 diabetes. The CDR3 region has the sequence CASSVGAGIYGYTF. The nucleotides are TGTGCCAGCAGCGTAGGGGCAGGAATCTATGGCTACACCTTC.